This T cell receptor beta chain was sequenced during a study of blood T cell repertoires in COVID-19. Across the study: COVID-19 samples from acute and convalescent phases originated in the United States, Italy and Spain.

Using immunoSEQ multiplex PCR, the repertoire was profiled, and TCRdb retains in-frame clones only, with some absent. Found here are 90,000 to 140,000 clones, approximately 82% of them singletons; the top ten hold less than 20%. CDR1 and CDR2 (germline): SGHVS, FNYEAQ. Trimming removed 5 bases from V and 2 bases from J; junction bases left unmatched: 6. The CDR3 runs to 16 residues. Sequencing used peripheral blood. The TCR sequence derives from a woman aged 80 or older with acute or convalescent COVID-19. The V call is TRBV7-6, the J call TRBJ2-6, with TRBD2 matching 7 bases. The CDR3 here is CASSPWEGTGANVLTF. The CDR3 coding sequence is TGTGCCAGCAGCCCTTGGGAGGGGACTGGGGCCAACGTCCTGACTTTC.